These T cell receptor beta chains were read from a single sample in a study of blood T cells in healthy people across ages. Using its own MiXCR run on the 5' RACE reads, TCRdb lists one record per CDR3 protein. The profile shows about 1.6 million distinct CDR3 sequences, around 35% of them singletons. The sample consisted of blood. Source of these receptors: a woman aged 25 to 39 in good health. Each CDR3 is given with its conserved first and last residue. The D gene is left open where the match is weak. Part of the rows lack a size; the others show once, few, many or a class for expanded clones.

j_call | d_call | v_call | clone_size | cdr3_nt | cdr3_aa
TRBJ2-1 | TRBD2 | TRBV18 | few | TGTGCCAGCTCAGGGACTAGCGGGAGTATTAACTACAATGAGCAGTTCTTC | CASSGTSGSINYNEQFF
TRBJ1-4 | - | TRBV4-1 | few | TGCGCCAGCAGCATCCCTCGGGGACAACGAGGGACTAATGAAAAACTGTTTTTT | CASSIPRGQRGTNEKLFF
TRBJ2-1 | - | TRBV20-1 | few | TGCAGTGCCCCTGGGGGCGGGAGAAGATCCTACAATGAGCAGTTCTTC | CSAPGGGRRSYNEQFF
TRBJ1-2 | TRBD1 | TRBV14 | - | TGTGCCAGCAGCCAATCGGGACAGGGGGGACTCTATGGCTACACCTTC | CASSQSGQGGLYGYTF
TRBJ1-2 | - | TRBV25-1 | - | TGTGCCAGCAGTGTTAGGGGTTTAAACGGCTACACCTTC | CASSVRGLNGYTF
TRBJ1-1 | - | TRBV12-3/TRBV12-4 | - | TGTGCCAGCAGTTTAGGCCCATTACTTAACACTGAAGCTTTCTTT | CASSLGPLLNTEAFF
TRBJ2-1 | TRBD2 | TRBV4-1 | many | TGCGCCAGCAGTCTCCTGGGACTAGCGGGAGGAAATGAGCAGTTCTTC | CASSLLGLAGGNEQFF
TRBJ2-2 | - | TRBV5-1 | few | TGCGCCAGCAGCTTGGACGGGGCCGGCACCGGGGAGCTGTTTTTT | CASSLDGAGTGELFF
TRBJ2-5 | - | TRBV30 | - | TGTGCCTGGAGTCCAGGGATTAGCGTAGAGACCCAGTACTTC | CAWSPGISVETQYF
TRBJ2-4 | TRBD1 | TRBV2 | few | TGTGCCAGCAGTTTACAGGGGGCCGGGGCCAAGAACATTCAGTACTTC | CASSLQGAGAKNIQYF
TRBJ2-5 | - | TRBV2 | few | TGTGCCAGCAGTGAAGCGTTGGGGGCCAAGTACTTC | CASSEALGAKYF
TRBJ1-2 | - | TRBV28 | - | TGTGCCAGCACCGTGGGAAATGGCTACACCTTC | CASTVGNGYTF
TRBJ2-3 | - | TRBV28 | - | TGTGCCAGCAGTTTATTCCGGGAGCAGGGCACAGATACGCAGTATTTT | CASSLFREQGTDTQYF
TRBJ2-7 | TRBD1 | TRBV5-1 | many | TGCGCCAGCAGCTTGGCAGGACAGGGATCAACCTACGAGCAGTACTTC | CASSLAGQGSTYEQYF
TRBJ1-5 | - | TRBV20-1 | few | TGCAGCGTAAACAACAGGGTCAACAATCAGCCCCAGCATTTT | CSVNNRVNNQPQHF
TRBJ1-5 | TRBD1 | TRBV20-1 | - | TGCAGTGCTAGGACTCTCACAGGGGAAAATCAGCCCCAGCATTTT | CSARTLTGENQPQHF
TRBJ2-1 | - | TRBV4-1 | - | TGCGCCAGCAGCCAAGTAGTTGTCTCGCGGTTTCAGTTCTTC | CASSQVVVSRFQFF
TRBJ2-3 | TRBD1 | TRBV4-2 | few | TGTGCCAGCAGCCAAGTATCAGGGGGCGGGACAGATACGCAGTATTTT | CASSQVSGGGTDTQYF
TRBJ2-7 | - | TRBV27 | few | TGTGCCAGCAGGTCGAGAGGGGGGCCTACTTCACCCTCCTACGAGCAGTACTTC | CASRSRGGPTSPSYEQYF
TRBJ2-7 | - | TRBV29-1 | many | TGCAGCGTCTCCCCCCGGGGCCCCAGCTCCTACGAGCAGTACTTC | CSVSPRGPSSYEQYF
TRBJ2-1 | TRBD1 | TRBV6-5 | few | TGTGCCAGCAGTTCCGGACAGGGACGGAACAATGAGCAGTTCTTC | CASSSGQGRNNEQFF
TRBJ1-1 | - | TRBV10-3 | few | TGTGCCGTCCGGGACGGATTTTACATGAACACTGAAGCTTTCTTT | CAVRDGFYMNTEAFF
TRBJ2-7 | TRBD1 | TRBV5-1 | - | TGCGCCAGTGGACAGGGGAATTCCTACGAGCAGTACTTC | CASGQGNSYEQYF
TRBJ2-5 | - | TRBV20-1 | - | TGCAGTGCTGGAGATCTTGAGGCAATTTCACAAGAGACCCAGTACTTC | CSAGDLEAISQETQYF
TRBJ2-1 | - | TRBV20-1 | - | TGCAGTGCTAGAGATAGCGAAGCGTCCTACAATGAGCAGTTCTTC | CSARDSEASYNEQFF
TRBJ2-5 | TRBD2 | TRBV9 | few | TGTGCCAGCAGCGTAGGAGGGCGGGGGGGCGGAGAGACCCAGTACTTC | CASSVGGRGGGETQYF
TRBJ1-2 | - | TRBV7-9 | - | TGTGCCAGCAGCCCCACCTCTCGACAAGTCGGCTACACCTTC | CASSPTSRQVGYTF
TRBJ2-1 | TRBD2 | TRBV4-2 | few | TGTGCCAGCAGCCAAGATCTGAAGGCGGGAGGAAACCCCAATGAGCAGTTCTTC | CASSQDLKAGGNPNEQFF
TRBJ1-6 | - | TRBV7-2 | - | TGTGCCAGCAGCTTAGCGTCAACCGAATATTCACCCCTCCACTTT | CASSLASTEYSPLHF
TRBJ1-1 | - | TRBV5-1 | few | TGCGCCAGCAGCTTGGATGGCGCCAGTCCGAACACTGAAGCTTTCTTT | CASSLDGASPNTEAFF
TRBJ2-7 | TRBD2 | TRBV3-1 | many | TGTGCCAGCAGCCATGGCGGGGGGGCGCACGAGCAGTACTTC | CASSHGGGAHEQYF
TRBJ2-6 | - | TRBV6-2/TRBV6-3 | - | TGTGCCAGCAGTTCTTCCTCTCTGGAGGCCAACGTCCTGACTTTC | CASSSSSLEANVLTF
TRBJ2-1 | - | TRBV15 | - | TGTGCCACCGGCAGAGATCTTTACGTATCCCCTCACGGCTTCCAGTTCTTC | CATGRDLYVSPHGFQFF
TRBJ2-1 | TRBD2 | TRBV9 | - | TGTGCCAGCAGCGTAGCTTTCGGACTAGCGGGAGACACTTACAACAATGAGCAGTTCTTC | CASSVAFGLAGDTYNNEQFF
TRBJ2-7 | TRBD1 | TRBV16 | - | TGTGCCAGCAGCCATAGTGGGGACAGTCAGCACTTC | CASSHSGDSQHF
TRBJ2-6 | - | TRBV7-3 | - | TGTGCCAGCAGCTTACCAAGGGTTGGGGCTGGTGGTGGGGCCAACGTCCTGACTTTC | CASSLPRVGAGGGANVLTF
TRBJ2-1 | TRBD2 | TRBV7-9 | - | TGTGCCAGCAGCTTAAGCCGGGGGGGCGATCATAATGAGCAGTTCTTC | CASSLSRGGDHNEQFF
TRBJ2-3 | - | TRBV5-4 | - | TGTGCCAGCCGTCAGGGGAATCCTAGCACAGATACGCAGTATTTT | CASRQGNPSTDTQYF
TRBJ1-2 | - | TRBV20-1 | few | TGCAGTGCCAGAAGGCAGGGAAATGGCTACACCTTC | CSARRQGNGYTF
TRBJ1-2 | - | TRBV21-1 | few | TGTGCCAGCAGCCAAAAAGGTACAGGGAACGGCTACACCTTC | CASSQKGTGNGYTF
TRBJ1-6 | TRBD1 | TRBV6-5 | - | TGTGCCAGCAGTTGGGACAGGCCTAATTCACCCCTCCACTTT | CASSWDRPNSPLHF
TRBJ2-7 | TRBD1 | TRBV24-1 | - | TGTGCCACCAGTGGCAGGGGGCTCTACGAGCAGTACTTC | CATSGRGLYEQYF
TRBJ1-6 | TRBD1 | TRBV7-2 | - | TGTGCCAGCAGCCCGGGACAGGGGGGATCTTCACCCCTCCACTTT | CASSPGQGGSSPLHF
TRBJ2-5 | - | TRBV10-2 | - | TGCGCCAGCAGTGGTACTAGTTTGGAGACCCAGTACTTC | CASSGTSLETQYF
TRBJ2-1 | - | TRBV20-1 | few | TGCAGTAGTACGATTCCCCCCCACAATGAGCAGTTCTTC | CSSTIPPHNEQFF
TRBJ1-1 | TRBD1 | TRBV20-1 | few | TGCAGTGCTGGGACAGGTTACACTGAAGCTTTCTTT | CSAGTGYTEAFF
TRBJ2-3 | - | TRBV7-3 | few | TGTGCCAGCAGCCCTGACCCCCGGACAGATACGCAGTATTTT | CASSPDPRTDTQYF
TRBJ2-6 | - | TRBV5-1 | - | TGCGCCAGCCGGGACTCTGGGGCCAACGTCCGGACTTTC | CASRDSGANVRTF
TRBJ2-1 | - | TRBV3-1 | - | TGTGCCAGCAGCCAGCCTCTAGTCAATGAGCAGTTCTTC | CASSQPLVNEQFF
TRBJ2-5 | - | TRBV5-1 | few | TGCGCCAGCAGCTTGTTCCCCGGGGCGGGTGAGACCCAGTACTTC | CASSLFPGAGETQYF
TRBJ2-3 | - | TRBV10-3 | - | TGTGCCATCAGTGAGTCGGTGGGAGAGCACACAGATACGCAGTATTTT | CAISESVGEHTDTQYF